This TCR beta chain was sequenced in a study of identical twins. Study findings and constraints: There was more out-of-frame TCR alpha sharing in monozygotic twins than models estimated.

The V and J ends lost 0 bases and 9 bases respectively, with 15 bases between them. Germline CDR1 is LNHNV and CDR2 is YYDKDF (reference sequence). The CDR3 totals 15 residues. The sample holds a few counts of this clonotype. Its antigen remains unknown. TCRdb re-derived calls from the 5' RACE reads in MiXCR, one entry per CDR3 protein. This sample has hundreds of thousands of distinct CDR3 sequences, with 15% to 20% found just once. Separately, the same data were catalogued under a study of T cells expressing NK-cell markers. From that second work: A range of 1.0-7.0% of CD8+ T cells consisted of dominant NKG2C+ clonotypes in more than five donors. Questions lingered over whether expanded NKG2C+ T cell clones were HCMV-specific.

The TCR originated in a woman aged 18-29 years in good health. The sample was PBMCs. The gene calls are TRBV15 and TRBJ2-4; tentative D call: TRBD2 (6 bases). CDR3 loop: CATSRDRGSGSIQYF. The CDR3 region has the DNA TGTGCCACCAGCAGAGATCGGGGGTCTGGAAGCATTCAGTACTTC.